This T cell receptor beta chain emerged from a study of OX40 agonist ivuxolimab in advanced cancers. Looking at the study overall: Intravenous ivuxolimab at 0.01 to 10 mg/kg was given to patients every 2 weeks. Hepatocellular carcinoma, melanoma, renal cell or head and neck cancer was diagnosed in the dose-escalation patients.

Repertoires were generated with immunoSEQ multiplex PCR, while TCRdb's copy carries only in-frame clones and drops some. The sample includes around 26,000 clones, 81% of them seen just once. Overall study findings and caveats: Expanded clones belonging to CD8+ T cells outnumbered, on average, those of CD4+.

Germline CDR1 is MNHEY and CDR2 is SMNVEV (reference sequence). V gave up 6 bases and J gave up 8 bases, with 22 bases separating them. There are 15 residues in the CDR3. Details on this clone: Antigen unknown.

The specimen was CD4+ or CD8+ T cells sorted from blood, collected in a trial of the OX40 agonist ivuxolimab. This TCR came from an adult with an advanced solid tumor such as melanoma, head and neck, liver or kidney cancer. J is TRBJ1-2 and V is TRBV27; possibly TRBD1 for D (5 bases). The CDR3 bases are TGTGCCAGCAGAAGTGGGGCAATCCCCTTGGGAGGCTACACCTTC. This gives the protein CASRSGAIPLGGYTF.